This entry lists 27 T cell receptor beta chains sequenced from one sample in a study of blood T cells in healthy people across ages. With a J-beta primer mix and a sample-barcoded 5' primer, a second PCR ran about 7 to 11 cycles. TCRdb redid the calling of the 5' RACE reads with MiXCR, one entry per CDR3 protein. The sample records 600,000 to 1,000,000 distinct CDR3 sequences, 20% to 30% being singletons. This sample was also put to use in a study of T cells of mothers and their children.

Sequenced input: blood. The receptor source for this set is a boy between 5 and 17 years old in good health.

This clonotype has more than one count but fewer than ten. The V gene is TRBV6-2 or TRBV6-3, the J gene TRBJ1-2; 8 nucleotides line up with TRBD1. The CDR3 has 14 residues. Trimming at V came to 2 bases and at J to 2 bases, leaving 1 base not matched to a gene. The germline CDR1 and CDR2 sequences are MNHEY and SVGEGT. CDR3 nucleotide sequence: TGTGCCAGCAGTTACCGACAGGGGAACTATGGCTACACCTTC. Encoded protein: CASSYRQGNYGYTF.

Worth noting for this clonotype: The junction departs from germline at one end; a sequencing error may be responsible. The gene calls are TRBV29-1 and TRBJ2-7; D unresolved. Looked up from germline, CDR1 is SQVTM and CDR2 is ANQGSEA. The CDR3 is 12 amino acids. For the CDR3, the DNA is TGCAGCGCTGCCGAAGGGCCCTACGAGCAGCACTTC. As protein: CSAAEGPYEQHF.

There are a few counts of this clonotype. CDR3 nucleotides: TGTGCCAGCAGTTACGGCCGGGCTAGCGGGGCTAGCACAGATACGCAGTATTTT. Amino acids: CASSYGRASGASTDTQYF. The chain carries TRBV6-5 and TRBJ2-3; TRBD2 matches 9 bases. The V gene end was trimmed by 2 bases and the J gene end by 0 bases; junction bases not matched to a gene: 9. The CDR3 length is 18 residues. Germline V gene lookup returns CDR1 MNHEY and CDR2 SVGAGI.

The V call is TRBV7-3, the J call TRBJ2-5; D is unresolved. Gene TRBJ2-7 matches the end of the DNA better, so the J call may be wrong. The CDR3 sequence is 14 residues long. The germline CDR1 and CDR2 sequences are SGHTA and FQGTGA. CDR3 sequence: CASSRTGFGNEQYF. The CDR3 nucleotides read TGTGCCAGCAGCCGGACGGGCTTTGGAAACGAGCAGTACTTC.

This sequence joins TRBV4-3 and TRBJ1-2, with TRBD1 identical over 7 bases. The J segment lost 5 bases and the V segment lost 5 bases, leaving 8 bases of the junction unmatched. Per the germline V gene, CDR1 is LGHNA and CDR2 is YSLEER. The CDR3 totals 14 residues. The CDR3 DNA follows: TGCGCCAGCAGCTCGGTGACAGGGTCATATGGCTACACCTTC. This sequence encodes CASSSVTGSYGYTF.

The chain combines TRBV20-1 with TRBJ1-2; D ambiguous. This CDR3 contains 11 residues. V was cut by 0 bases and J by 3 bases, with 2 bases left in between. From germline, CDR1 is DFQATT and CDR2 SNEGSKA (reference sequence). In DNA form, the CDR3 reads TGCAGTGCTAGAGATTACTATGGCTACACCTTC. Amino acids: CSARDYYGYTF.

At least ten counts were recorded for this clonotype. The chain carries TRBV2 and TRBJ2-6, with D unclear. The CDR3 extends over 14 amino acids. Deletions cut 8 bases from V and 1 base from J, with 9 bases between. The germline CDR1 and CDR2 sequences are SNHLY and FYNNEI. CDR3 amino acids: CASVLGSGANVLTF. The CDR3 bases are TGTGCCAGCGTACTGGGGTCTGGGGCCAACGTCCTGACTTTC.

In this sample, this clonotype turned up a few times. This chain uses TRBV29-1 with TRBJ2-7; D might be TRBD1 or TRBD2, each matching 6 bases. The V gene lost 4 bases and the J gene lost 4 bases, with 17 bases spanning the gap. This CDR3 has 14 residues. CDR1 is SQVTM and CDR2 is ANQGSEA in the germline V gene. CDR3 sequence: CSVVSSRGDYEQYF. For the CDR3, the DNA is TGCAGCGTTGTATCGTCAAGGGGGGATTACGAGCAGTACTTC.

This clonotype was seen more than once but under ten times. The chain joins TRBV2 to TRBJ2-5; TRBD1 matches 7 bases. The J call is uncertain, as TRBJ2-7 better fits the DNA end. CDR1 and CDR2 (germline): SNHLY, FYNNEI. The CDR3 loop spans 14 amino acids. As DNA, the CDR3 is TGTGCCAGCAGAAGAACACAGGGGATCGACGAGCAGTACTTC. Protein product: CASRRTQGIDEQYF.

The chain carries TRBV4-3 and TRBJ2-5; D gene ambiguous. The end of the DNA aligns better with TRBJ2-1, so the J call may be wrong. The CDR3 length is 15 residues. Germline V gene sequence: CDR1 LGHNA, CDR2 YSLEER. The CDR3 bases are TGCGCCAGCAGCCAAGATAGTGAGGCCTACAATGAGCAGTTCTTC. It translates to CASSQDSEAYNEQFF.

This clonotype came up once. V usage is TRBV9 and J usage is TRBJ2-5, with 8 bases fitting TRBD1. The J call may be incorrect, as the DNA end agrees better with TRBJ2-7. The CDR3 is 14 amino acids. Germline lookup yields CDR1 SGDLS and CDR2 YYNGEE. CDR3 coding DNA: TGTGCCAGCAGCTCCCCGGGACAGGACTACGAGCAGTACTTC. Translated, it gives CASSSPGQDYEQYF.

This chain uses TRBV10-3 with TRBJ2-7; D is possibly TRBD1 or TRBD2 (5 bases each). The CDR3 is made up of 13 amino acids. V lost 10 bases and J lost 5, with 18 bases in between. Germline V gene data show CDR1 as ENHRY and CDR2 as SYGVKD. The CDR3 here is CATRGRSSHEQYF. DNA of the CDR3: TGTGCCACCCGGGGCAGATCGTCCCACGAGCAGTACTTC.

The chain has TRBV20-1 and TRBJ1-2, with D possibly matching TRBD1 (6 bases). V lost 3 bases to trimming and J lost 4 bases, with 12 bases between them. The germline V gene encodes CDR1 DFQATT and CDR2 SNEGSKA (reference sequence). The length of the CDR3 is 13 residues. CDR3 amino acids: CSASTKGGYGYTF. The CDR3 DNA is TGCAGTGCTAGTACTAAAGGGGGCTATGGCTACACCTTC.

The rearrangement links TRBV28 to TRBJ2-5, with no clear D. Germline CDR1 reads MDHEN; CDR2 reads SYDVKM. The CDR3 runs 14 residues. Trimming removed 3 bases from V and 5 bases from J, with 13 bases in between. CDR3: CASSFLASRETQYF. In DNA, the CDR3 is TGTGCCAGCAGTTTTTTGGCTAGTAGGGAGACCCAGTACTTC.

This clonotype has just a few counts. The chain carries TRBV12-3 or TRBV12-4 and TRBJ1-4; D is undetermined. CDR3 length: 13 residues. V was cut by 5 bases and J by 10 bases, with 14 bases left in between. CDR3: CASSRRSLGKLFF. CDR3 DNA sequence: TGTGCCAGCAGTCGTCGGAGCCTTGGAAAACTGTTTTTT.

The V and J genes are TRBV5-1 and TRBJ2-5; 10 nucleotides agree with TRBD2. The V gene end was trimmed by 2 bases and the J gene end by 10 bases; junction bases not matched to a gene: 23. Germline lookup yields CDR1 SGHRS and CDR2 YFSETQ. This CDR3 region has 19 residues. The CDR3 is CASSFTPIYASGGNVGQYF. CDR3 nucleotides: TGCGCCAGCAGCTTCACCCCTATTTATGCTAGCGGGGGCAATGTGGGCCAGTACTTC. Filled out from reference TRBV5-1 and TRBJ2-5, the complete variable domain reads KAGVTQTPRYLIKTRGQQVTLSCSPISGHRSVSWYQQTPGQGLQFLFEYFSETQRNKGNFPGRFSGRQFSNSRSEMNVSTLELGDSALYLCASSFTPIYASGGNVGQYFGPGTRLLVL.

This clonotype has more than one count but fewer than ten. The chain couples TRBV25-1 to TRBJ2-1; 10 nucleotides agree with TRBD1. The CDR3 loop spans 16 amino acids. Trimming at V came to 1 base and at J to 1 base, leaving 1 base not matched to a gene. Germline values: CDR1 MGHDK, CDR2 SYGVNS. The CDR3 sequence: CASSESDRGSYNEQFF. CDR3 sequence (DNA): TGTGCCAGCAGTGAATCGGACAGGGGGTCCTACAATGAGCAGTTCTTC.

This clonotype turned up a few times. This sequence joins TRBV20-1 and TRBJ2-3, with D perhaps matching TRBD2 (6 bases). Trimming took 8 bases from V and 0 from J, leaving 15 bases between them. In germline, CDR1 is DFQATT, CDR2 SNEGSKA (reference sequence). The CDR3 has 14 amino acids. The CDR3 sequence is CSCPLSGSTDTQYF. The CDR3 DNA sequence: TGCAGTTGCCCACTTAGCGGAAGCACAGATACGCAGTATTTT.

The chain combines TRBV30 with TRBJ1-1; D ambiguous. The V gene lost 3 bases and the J gene lost 3 bases, with 8 bases spanning the gap. CDR1 and CDR2 from the germline V gene are GTSNPN and SVGIG (reference sequence). The CDR3 covers 12 residues. The CDR3, as DNA: TGTGCCTGGAGACTTACCGACACTGAAGCTTTCTTT. This codes for CAWRLTDTEAFF.

The V gene is TRBV7-2, the J gene TRBJ1-1; D not certain. The V end was cut by 1 base, the J end by 3 bases, with 9 bases between. Germline-derived CDR1 and CDR2 are SGHTA and FQGNSA. The CDR3 loop spans 14 amino acids. CDR3 in amino acids: CASSLGRTDTEAFF. The CDR3, as DNA: TGTGCCAGCAGCTTAGGGCGTACGGACACTGAAGCTTTCTTT.

This clonotype was seen a few times. The genes are TRBV20-1 and TRBJ2-7; D is unresolved. V was cut by 6 bases and J by 4 bases, with 19 bases left in between. The V gene's germline CDR1 is DFQATT and CDR2 SNEGSKA (reference sequence). The CDR3 is made up of 14 amino acids. The CDR3 here is CSAIPGLERYEQYF. CDR3 bases: TGCAGTGCCATCCCCGGCCTGGAGAGGTACGAGCAGTACTTC.

This rearrangement joins TRBV5-1 to TRBJ2-1; D is perhaps TRBD2 (6 bases). This CDR3 comprises 16 residues. The V and J ends lost 4 bases and 4 bases respectively, with 18 bases between them. Germline assignment: CDR1 SGHRS and CDR2 YFSETQ. The CDR3 reads CASSHARGGSYNEQFF. The CDR3 bases are TGCGCCAGCAGCCATGCTAGGGGAGGATCTTACAATGAGCAGTTCTTC.

The rearrangement joins TRBV6-2 or TRBV6-3 to TRBJ2-5; the match to TRBD1 covers 7 bases. The germline CDR1 and CDR2 sequences are MNHEY and SVGEGT. This CDR3 spans 15 amino acids. V was clipped by 4 bases and J by 0 bases; unmatched bases: 5. CDR3: CASSSQTGHQETQYF. The CDR3 nucleotides read TGTGCCAGCAGTTCCCAGACAGGGCACCAAGAGACCCAGTACTTC.

This clonotype was seen once. The V gene is TRBV6-5, the J gene TRBJ2-7; D tentatively fits TRBD1 or TRBD2 (5 bases each). CDR3 length equals 13 residues. Trimming took off 5 bases at V and 7 bases at J, with 15 bases between the two ends. The germline gives CDR1 MNHEY, CDR2 SVGAGI. In DNA, the CDR3 is TGTGCCAGCAGTCCACCGGGACCCCTGGAGCAGTACTTC. It translates to CASSPPGPLEQYF.

This clonotype has a handful of counts. The junction departs from germline at one end; a sequencing error may be responsible. The chain employs TRBV6-6 and TRBJ2-2; the D call may be TRBD1 or TRBD2 (6 bases each). Germline CDR1 and CDR2: MNHNY and SVGAGI (reference sequence). The CDR3 covers 16 residues. The CDR3 DNA sequence: TGTGCCAGCAGCCCACACGGGACTCTCGGGGGCGGGGAGTTGTTTTTT. Residues: CASSPHGTLGGGELFF.

J is TRBJ1-1 and V is TRBV3-1, with a weak D call TRBD1 (6 bases). Looked up from germline, CDR1 is LGHDT and CDR2 is YNNKEL (reference sequence). The V end was cut by 4 bases, the J end by 1 base, with 13 bases between. CDR3 length: 15 amino acids. The chain's CDR3 is CASSPAGTKNTEAFF. CDR3 DNA: TGTGCCAGCAGCCCAGCCGGGACAAAGAACACTGAAGCTTTCTTT.

The rearrangement joins TRBV20-1 to TRBJ2-7, with 11 bases fitting TRBD1. The V gene end was trimmed by 4 bases and the J gene end by 3 bases; junction bases not matched to a gene: 5. CDR1 is DFQATT, CDR2 SNEGSKA, per germline (reference sequence). The length of the CDR3 is 14 residues. DNA for the CDR3: TGCAGTGCTACGCCGGGACAGGGGGACTACGAGCAGTACTTC. This encodes CSATPGQGDYEQYF.